This T cell receptor beta chain was captured by sequencing in a study of T cells in narcolepsy. This CDR3 comprises 16 residues. Assay used: immunoSEQ multiplex PCR; TCRdb lists only in-frame clones, some missing. Of 20,000 to 30,000 clones listed, around 83% are singletons. This sequence joins TRBV21-1 and TRBJ2-7; TRBD1 is the table's D call, not checked against the DNA. TRBV21-1 is a listed pseudogene. The specimen was CD45RA- memory CD4+ T cells from PBMCs. The sequence came from a human donor with narcolepsy. The CDR3 loop reads CARKMSGTGESYEQYF. The DNA of the CDR3 is TGTGCCAGAAAAATGAGCGGGACAGGGGAATCCTACGAGCAGTACTTC.